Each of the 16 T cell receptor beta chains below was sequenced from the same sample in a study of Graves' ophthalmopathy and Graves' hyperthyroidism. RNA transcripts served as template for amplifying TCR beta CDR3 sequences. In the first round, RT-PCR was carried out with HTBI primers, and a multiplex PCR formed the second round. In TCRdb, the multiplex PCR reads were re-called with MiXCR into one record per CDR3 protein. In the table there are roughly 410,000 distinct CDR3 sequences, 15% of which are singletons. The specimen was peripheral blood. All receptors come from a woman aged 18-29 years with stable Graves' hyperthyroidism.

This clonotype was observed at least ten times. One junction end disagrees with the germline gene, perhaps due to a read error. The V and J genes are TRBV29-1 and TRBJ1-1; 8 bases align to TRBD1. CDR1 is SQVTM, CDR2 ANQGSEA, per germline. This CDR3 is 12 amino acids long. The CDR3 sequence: CSVAGGGTEASF. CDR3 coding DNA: TGCAGCGTTGCAGGGGGCGGCACTGAAGCTTCCTTT.

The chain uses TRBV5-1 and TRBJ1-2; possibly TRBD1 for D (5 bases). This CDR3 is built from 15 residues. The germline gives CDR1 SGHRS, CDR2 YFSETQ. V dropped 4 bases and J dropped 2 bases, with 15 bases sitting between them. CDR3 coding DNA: TGCGCCAGCAGCCCCAACAGGAGCCCAAACTATGGCTACACCTTC. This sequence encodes CASSPNRSPNYGYTF.

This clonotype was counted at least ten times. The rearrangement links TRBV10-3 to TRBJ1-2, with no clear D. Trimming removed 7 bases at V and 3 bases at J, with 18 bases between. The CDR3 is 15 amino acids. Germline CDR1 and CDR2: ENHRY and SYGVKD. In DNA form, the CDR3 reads TGTGCCATCATCCCAGAAGGAGGGAGCGACTATGGCTACACCTTC. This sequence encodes CAIIPEGGSDYGYTF.

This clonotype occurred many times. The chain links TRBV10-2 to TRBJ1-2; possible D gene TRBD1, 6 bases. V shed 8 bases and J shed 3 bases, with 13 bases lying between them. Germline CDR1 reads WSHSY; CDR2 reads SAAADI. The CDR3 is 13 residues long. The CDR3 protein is CASGTGADYGYTF. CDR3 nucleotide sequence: TGCGCCAGCGGAACGGGGGCTGACTATGGCTACACCTTC.

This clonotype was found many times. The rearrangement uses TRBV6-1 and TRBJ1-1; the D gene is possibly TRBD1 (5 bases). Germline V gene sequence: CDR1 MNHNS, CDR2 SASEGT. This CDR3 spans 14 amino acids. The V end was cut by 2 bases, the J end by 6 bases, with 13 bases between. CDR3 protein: CASSERGRGAEAFF. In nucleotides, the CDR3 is TGTGCCAGCAGTGAACGGGGCCGTGGCGCTGAAGCTTTCTTT.

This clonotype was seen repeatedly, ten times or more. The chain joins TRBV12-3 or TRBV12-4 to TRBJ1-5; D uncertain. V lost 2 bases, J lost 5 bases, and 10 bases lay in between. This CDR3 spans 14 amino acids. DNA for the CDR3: TGTGCCAGCAGTTTAACCGGGCACTATCAGCCCCAGCATTTT. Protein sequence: CASSLTGHYQPQHF.

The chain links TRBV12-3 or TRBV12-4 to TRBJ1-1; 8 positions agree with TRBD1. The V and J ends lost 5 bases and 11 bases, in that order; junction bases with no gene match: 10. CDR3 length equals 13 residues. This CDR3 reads CASSVGQGSLAFF. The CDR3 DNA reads TGTGCCAGCAGTGTCGGACAGGGTTCTTTGGCTTTCTTT.

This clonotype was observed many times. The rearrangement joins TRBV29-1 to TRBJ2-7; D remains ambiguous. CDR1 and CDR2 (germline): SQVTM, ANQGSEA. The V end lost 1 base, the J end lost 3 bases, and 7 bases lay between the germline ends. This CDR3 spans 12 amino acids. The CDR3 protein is CSVEVGGYEQYF. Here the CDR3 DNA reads TGCAGCGTTGAAGTGGGCGGCTACGAGCAGTACTTC.

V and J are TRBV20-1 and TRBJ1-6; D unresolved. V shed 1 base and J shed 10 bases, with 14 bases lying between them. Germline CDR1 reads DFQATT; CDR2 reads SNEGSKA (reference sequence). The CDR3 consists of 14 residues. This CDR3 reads CSARAISPTSPLHF. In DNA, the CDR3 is TGCAGTGCTAGAGCAATCAGTCCCACCTCACCCCTCCACTTT.

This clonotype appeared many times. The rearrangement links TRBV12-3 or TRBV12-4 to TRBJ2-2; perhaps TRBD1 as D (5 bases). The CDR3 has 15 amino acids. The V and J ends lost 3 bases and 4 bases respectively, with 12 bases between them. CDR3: CASSLDRGSTGELFF. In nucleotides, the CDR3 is TGTGCCAGCAGTTTGGATAGGGGTAGCACCGGGGAGCTGTTTTTT.

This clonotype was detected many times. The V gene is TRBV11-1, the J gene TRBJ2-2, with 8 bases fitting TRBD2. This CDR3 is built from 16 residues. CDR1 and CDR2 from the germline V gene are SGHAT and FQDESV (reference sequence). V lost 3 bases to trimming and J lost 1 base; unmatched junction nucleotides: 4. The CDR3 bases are TGTGCCAGCAGCTTCCAAGCGGGGGTGAACACCGGGGAGCTGTTTTTT. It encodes CASSFQAGVNTGELFF.

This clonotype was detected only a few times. DNA of the CDR3: TGTGCCAGCAGTGAAACCCCGGCGGGTTCCTACGAGCAGTACTTC. Amino acid sequence: CASSETPAGSYEQYF. This chain joins TRBV2 and TRBJ2-7; TRBD2 might be the D (5 bases). The CDR3 consists of 15 residues. CDR1 is SNHLY and CDR2 is FYNNEI in the germline V gene. V lost 2 bases, J lost 1 base, and 12 bases lay in between.

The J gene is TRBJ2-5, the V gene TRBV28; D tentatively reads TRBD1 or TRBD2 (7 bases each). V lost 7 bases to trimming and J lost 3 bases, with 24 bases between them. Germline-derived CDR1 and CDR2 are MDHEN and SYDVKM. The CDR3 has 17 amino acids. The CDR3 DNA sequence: TGTGCCAGCAACGTTCTGGGGAGGGGGCGCACGGAAGAGACCCAGTACTTC. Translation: CASNVLGRGRTEETQYF.

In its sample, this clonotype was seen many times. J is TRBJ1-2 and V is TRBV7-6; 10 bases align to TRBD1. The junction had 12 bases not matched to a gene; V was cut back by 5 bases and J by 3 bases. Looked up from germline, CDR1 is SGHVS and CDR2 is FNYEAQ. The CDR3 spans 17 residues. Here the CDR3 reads CASSPLGQGGMHYGYTF. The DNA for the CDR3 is TGTGCCAGCAGCCCGCTCGGACAGGGGGGTATGCACTATGGCTACACCTTC.

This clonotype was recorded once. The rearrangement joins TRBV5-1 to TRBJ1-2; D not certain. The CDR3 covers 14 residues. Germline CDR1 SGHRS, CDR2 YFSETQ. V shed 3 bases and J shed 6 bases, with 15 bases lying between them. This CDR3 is CASSYSGEWDGYTF. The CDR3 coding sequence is TGCGCCAGCAGCTACAGTGGGGAATGGGATGGCTACACCTTC.

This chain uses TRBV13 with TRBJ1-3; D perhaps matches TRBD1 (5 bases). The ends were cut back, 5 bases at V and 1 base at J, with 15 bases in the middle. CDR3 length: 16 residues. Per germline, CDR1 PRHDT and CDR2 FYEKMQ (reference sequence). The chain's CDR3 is CASSAAPTGSGNTIYF. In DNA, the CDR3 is TGTGCCAGCAGCGCAGCGCCCACAGGATCTGGAAACACCATATATTTT.